This T cell receptor beta chain was identified during a study of blood T cell repertoires in COVID-19. Study-wide context: COVID-19 samples from acute and convalescent phases originated in the United States, Italy and Spain. Nucleic acid was either cDNA or gDNA, and it came from T cells, B-cell-depleted T cells, or PBMCs.

Germline loops: CDR1 MNHEY, CDR2 SVGAGI. The CDR3 has 16 amino acids. V shed 2 bases, J shed 7 bases, and the junction held 5 bases outside the gene matches. Source study methods: Reference gene primer amplification in the assay estimated nucleated cell counts. Clones were read by immunoSEQ multiplex PCR, and TCRdb kept only the in-frame ones, dropping some. The V and J calls and clone size come from that table; D and trimming were worked out from the DNA. Among more than 95,000 clones listed, about 85% were seen once. The material sequenced was peripheral blood. The V gene is TRBV6-5, the J gene TRBJ2-1; TRBD2 aligns across 13 bases. The receptor was derived from a human donor in a cohort sampled during active COVID-19. The CDR3 is CASSYARTSGRNEQFF. CDR3 DNA sequence: TGTGCCAGCAGTTACGCCCGGACTAGCGGGAGAAATGAGCAGTTCTTC.